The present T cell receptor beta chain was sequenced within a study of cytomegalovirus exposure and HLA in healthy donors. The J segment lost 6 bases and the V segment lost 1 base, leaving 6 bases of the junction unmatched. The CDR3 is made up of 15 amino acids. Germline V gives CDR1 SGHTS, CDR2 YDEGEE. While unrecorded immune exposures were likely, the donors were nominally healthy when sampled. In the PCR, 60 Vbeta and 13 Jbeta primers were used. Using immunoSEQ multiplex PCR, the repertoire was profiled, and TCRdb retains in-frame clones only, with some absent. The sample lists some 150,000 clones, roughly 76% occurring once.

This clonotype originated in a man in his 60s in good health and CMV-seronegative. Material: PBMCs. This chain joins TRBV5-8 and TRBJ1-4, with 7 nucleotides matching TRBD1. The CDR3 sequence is CASSLTRDRDEKLFF. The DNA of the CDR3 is TGTGCCAGCAGCTTGACCAGAGACAGGGATGAAAAACTGTTTTTT.